Listed below are T cell receptor beta chains from one sample, sequenced in a study of human versus mouse CDR3 diversity and MHC coevolution. Assay: immunoSEQ multiplex PCR; the TCRdb copy retains only in-frame clones and omits some. Found here are 50,000 to 70,000 clones, 90% to 95% of them singletons; the top ten hold 18%. Sequenced material: naive CD4+ T cells from blood. Receptor source: a person aged 55 to 75 in good health. Each CDR3 is given with its conserved first and last residue. A D gene is named only where the DNA matches it firmly.

d_call v_call cdr3_aa
NA TRBV19 CASSSRGNTEAFF
NA TRBV11-2 CASSFGTPDTQYF
TRBD2 TRBV18 CASSPQMPGLADTGELFF
NA TRBV7-9 CASSPYSSSYNEQFF
NA TRBV7-9 CASTPEASYNEQFF
NA TRBV5-1 CASSLEGDSNQPQHF
TRBD1 TRBV25-1 CASSAIPGQGDDEQYF
TRBD1 TRBV9 CASSPRNRGRTDTQYF
NA TRBV30 CAWSARGARQPQHF
TRBD2 TRBV19 CASSISLAGGGEQFF
TRBD2 TRBV7-3 CASSPGTSEYNEQFF
NA TRBV2 CAGLSEVKTEAFF
NA TRBV15 CATSRDRGSFQETQYF
TRBD2 TRBV6-1 CASSERGGLRQFF
TRBD2 TRBV18 CASSPSGSRSYEQYF
NA TRBV27 CASSPLARVGRDLSNQPQHF
TRBD2 TRBV5-1 CASSFGLAGRTDTQYF
NA TRBV6-4 CASSLQGREGNQPQHF
NA TRBV9 CASSVAHRGPATDTQYF
TRBD1 TRBV19 CASSKTGVDAKNIQYF
TRBD2 TRBV7-9 CASSKLAGGRGTDTQYF
NA TRBV18 CASSTGNTEAFF
TRBD1 TRBV15 CATSRDTTGNYGYTF
TRBD2 TRBV5-1 CASSSLAGIGEQYF
NA TRBV10-3 CAIKPRGDQETQYF
NA TRBV5-1 CASSLTGPAQETQYF
TRBD2 TRBV10-2 CASRDLAGVGYEQYF
TRBD2 TRBV5-6 CASSLGSGRAIEQYF
NA TRBV5-8 CASSPPYGSRTEAFF
NA TRBV9 CASSAGTDTQYF
NA TRBV15 CATSMARGPQHF
TRBD2 TRBV7-2 CASSLAWAGLAGPYEQYF
NA TRBV7-8 CASSSPSAGANVLTF
NA TRBV12-1 CASSLGVGGNYGYTF
TRBD2 TRBV5-6 CASSPPGLAGSAGELFF
TRBD2 TRBV19 CAISEDGRTGELFF
TRBD2 TRBV15 CATSRDRREAGEQYF
NA TRBV5-1 CASSPPGTEAFF
TRBD2 TRBV15 CATSRSTSGSQAEQFF
TRBD1 TRBV11-2 CASSLGQGSLTQYF
NA TRBV18 CASSPANNQPQHF
TRBD1 TRBV19 CASSISRDRENSWETQYF
NA TRBV2 CASSFTGPSGNTIYF
TRBD1 TRBV5-8 CASSLGARGSQETQYF
NA TRBV6-1 CASCRGGSNQPQHF
NA TRBV7-8 CASSLFQSLPHEQYF
TRBD1 TRBV6-5 CASSRTGEGEQYF
NA TRBV20-1 CAGETTDTQYF
TRBD1 TRBV18 CASSPPQGQRGYEQYF
NA TRBV19 CASSIRAFNQPQHF
NA TRBV27 CASSPNPPGTFTYEQYF
NA TRBV7-3 CASSTRLETGELFF
NA TRBV5-8 CASKDRRSNQPQHF
TRBD2 TRBV5-4 CASTRPGLAGGLETQYF